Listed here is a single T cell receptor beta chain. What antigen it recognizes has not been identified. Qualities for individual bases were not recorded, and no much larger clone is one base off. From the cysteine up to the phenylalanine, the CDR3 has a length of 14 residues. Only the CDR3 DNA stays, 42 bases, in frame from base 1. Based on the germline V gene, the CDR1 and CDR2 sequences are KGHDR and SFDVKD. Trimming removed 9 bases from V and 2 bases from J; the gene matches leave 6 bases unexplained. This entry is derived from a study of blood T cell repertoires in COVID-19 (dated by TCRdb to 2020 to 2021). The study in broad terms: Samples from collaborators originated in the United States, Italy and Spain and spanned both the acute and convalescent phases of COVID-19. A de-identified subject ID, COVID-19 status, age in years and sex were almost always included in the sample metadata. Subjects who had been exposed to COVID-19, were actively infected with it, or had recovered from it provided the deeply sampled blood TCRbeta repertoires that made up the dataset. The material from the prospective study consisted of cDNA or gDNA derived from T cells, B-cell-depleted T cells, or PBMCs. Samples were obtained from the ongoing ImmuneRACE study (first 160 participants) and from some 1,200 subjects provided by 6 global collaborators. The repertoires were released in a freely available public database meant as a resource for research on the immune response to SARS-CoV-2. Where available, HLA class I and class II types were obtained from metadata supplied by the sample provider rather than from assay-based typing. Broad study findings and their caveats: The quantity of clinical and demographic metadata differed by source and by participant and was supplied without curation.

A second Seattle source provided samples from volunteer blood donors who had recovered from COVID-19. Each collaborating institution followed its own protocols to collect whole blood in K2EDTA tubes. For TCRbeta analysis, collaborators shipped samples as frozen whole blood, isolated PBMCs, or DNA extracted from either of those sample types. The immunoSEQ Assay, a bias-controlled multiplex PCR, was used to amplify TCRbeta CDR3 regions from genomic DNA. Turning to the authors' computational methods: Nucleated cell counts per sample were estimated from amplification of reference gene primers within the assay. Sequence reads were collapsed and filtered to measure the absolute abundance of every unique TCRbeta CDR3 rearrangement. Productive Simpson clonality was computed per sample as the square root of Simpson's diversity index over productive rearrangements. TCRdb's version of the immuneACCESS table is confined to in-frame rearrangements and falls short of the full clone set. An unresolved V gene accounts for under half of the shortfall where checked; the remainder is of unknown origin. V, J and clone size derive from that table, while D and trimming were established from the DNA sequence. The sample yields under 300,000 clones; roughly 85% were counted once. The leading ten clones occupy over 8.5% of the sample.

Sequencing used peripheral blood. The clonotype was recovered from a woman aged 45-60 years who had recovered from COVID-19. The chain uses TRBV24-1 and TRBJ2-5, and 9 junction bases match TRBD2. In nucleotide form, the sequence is TGTGCCACCTCTCGGGCGGGGGGGCAAGAGACCCAGTACTTC. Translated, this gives CATSRAGGQETQYF.